This T cell receptor beta chain was sequenced during a study of a mutant IDH1 vaccine in newly diagnosed glioma. Described time point: baseline, week 1 (first vaccination visit). The treatment here: pre-vaccination baseline after standard-of-care therapy. Repertoires were generated with immunoSEQ multiplex PCR, while TCRdb's copy carries only in-frame clones and drops some. The table shows some 21,000 clones, with roughly 84% occurring only once. Deletions cut 0 bases from V and 5 bases from J, with 7 bases between. Germline loops: CDR1 SNHLY, CDR2 FYNNEI. The CDR3 spans 14 residues. The sequenced sample was PBMCs, obtained from a glioma patient treated with radiotherapy, temozolomide or both. This chain links TRBV2 with TRBJ1-4; D ambiguous. This TCR was sampled from a man aged 35 to 55 with glioma. CDR3 sequence reads: CASSEAGLNEKLFF. The CDR3 DNA reads TGTGCCAGCAGTGAAGCTGGGTTGAATGAAAAACTGTTTTTT.